This TCR beta chain was identified during a study of regulatory T cells in long-lasting Graves disease. Relying on iRepertoire HTBI primers and Arm-PCR of CDR3 regions, the team built TCR beta libraries. TCRdb passed the multiplex PCR reads through MiXCR, listing each CDR3 protein once. In the table there are 250,000 to 400,000 distinct CDR3 sequences, over 15% of which are singletons. The sample's time point: newly diagnosed GD, antithyroid drugs for less than 3 months. RNA isolated from PBMCs was used to make the TCR library. This clonotype was picked up many times. In germline, CDR1 is MNHEY, CDR2 SMNVEV (reference sequence). Trimming stripped 10 bases from V and 4 bases from J, with 10 bases between. This CDR3 contains 11 residues.

The sequencing here drew on peripheral blood mononuclear cells (PBMCs), taken at new diagnosis, from a patient treated with antithyroid drugs. The TCR originated in a female donor with Graves disease. This chain joins TRBV27 and TRBJ1-1; no definite D call. The CDR3 sequence: CATVWGTEAFF. CDR3 nucleotides: TGTGCCACCGTTTGGGGCACTGAAGCTTTCTTT.